The clone carrying this T cell receptor (beta chain) was seen at least ten times. The target antigen is unknown. This sample was taken from a study of T cells in Graves' hyperthyroidism and ophthalmopathy. Study-level findings and limits: For ophthalmopathy, model prediction preceded onset by a median roughly 5.9 months. A 13 V-J model separated ophthalmopathy from stable hyperthyroidism. Blood held most thyroid clonotypes expanded above 0.001 frequency.

TCR beta CDR3 region amplification was performed from RNA transcripts. In the first-round RT-PCR of the TCR CDR3, the HTBI primer set was used. A single record per CDR3 protein comes from TCRdb applying MiXCR to the multiplex PCR reads. The sample shows about 350,000 distinct CDR3 sequences, about 15% of them seen only once. PBMCs came from over 8.5 ml fresh peripheral blood. The CDR3 is made up of 17 amino acids. Germline CDR1 MNHNS, CDR2 SASEGT. V gave up 5 bases and J gave up 1 base; unmatched junction bases: 9. Material for sequencing was blood. The chain carries TRBV6-1 and TRBJ2-2, with TRBD2 identical over 8 bases. The clonotype originates from a woman aged 25 to 39 with Graves' hyperthyroidism. As DNA, the CDR3 is TGTGCCAGCAGTCGAATACCGGGACTAGTGAACACCGGGGAGCTGTTTTTT. Translation gives CASSRIPGLVNTGELFF.